Each of the 7 T cell receptor beta chains below was sequenced from the same sample in a study of T cell responses to AZD1222 COVID-19 vaccine. Sequenced by immunoSEQ multiplex PCR; TCRdb stores in-frame clones only, minus some. The table has 160,000 or so clones, over 90% seen once. The source material was peripheral blood, sampled 28 days after the second AZD1222 dose. These receptor sequences come from an adult who received the AZD1222 COVID-19 vaccine.

This sequence joins TRBV6-1 and TRBJ2-1, with D perhaps matching TRBD2 (7 bases). Germline CDR1 is MNHNS and CDR2 is SASEGT. V was shortened by 7 bases and J by 7 bases, with 17 bases between the two germline ends. The CDR3 has 14 amino acids. The CDR3, as DNA: TGTGCCAGCACACTGGGGGGGGCTGGGAATGAGCAGTTCTTC. Its translation: CASTLGGAGNEQFF.

The CDR3 region is CASSAGTGLVGYTF. The CDR3 DNA is TGTGCCAGCAGTGCCGGGACAGGGTTGGTCGGCTACACCTTC. This chain links TRBV6-4 with TRBJ1-2; 9 nucleotides align to TRBD1. The CDR3 has 14 amino acids. Unmatched junction bases numbered 8, after V lost 4 bases and J lost 8 bases. The germline V gene encodes CDR1 MRHNA and CDR2 SNTAGT.

This rearrangement joins TRBV6-4 to TRBJ1-6; the D gene is possibly TRBD1 (5 bases). Germline V gene lookup returns CDR1 MRHNA and CDR2 SNTAGT. The CDR3 loop spans 19 amino acids. Trimming stripped 1 base from V and 0 bases from J, with 16 bases between. DNA of the CDR3: TGTGCCAGCAGTGACTTATCGGGTCAGGGAGGCTCCTATAATTCACCCCTCCACTTT. This sequence encodes CASSDLSGQGGSYNSPLHF.

This chain joins TRBV2 and TRBJ1-1; D unclear. V was clipped by 6 bases and J by 7 bases, with 6 bases between them. The germline V gene encodes CDR1 SNHLY and CDR2 FYNNEI. The CDR3 loop spans 10 amino acids. The CDR3, as DNA: TGTGCCAGCAGCGTTCTTGAAGCTTTCTTT. This encodes CASSVLEAFF.

A single count supports this clone. This chain uses TRBV7-8 with TRBJ2-7; 7 nucleotides agree with TRBD2. CDR1 and CDR2 (germline): SGHVS, FQNEAQ. The CDR3 has 17 amino acids. V gave up 2 bases and J gave up 4 bases; unmatched junction bases: 14. The CDR3 is CASSLIWAGRGSYEQYF. CDR3 nucleotide sequence: TGTGCCAGCAGCTTAATTTGGGCGGGGCGGGGGAGTTACGAGCAGTACTTC.

The chain carries TRBV6-2 or TRBV6-3 and TRBJ2-1; 9 positions agree with TRBD1. The CDR3 covers 15 residues. Trimming removed 6 bases from V and 2 bases from J; junction bases left unmatched: 5. Germline CDR1 is MNHEY and CDR2 is SVGEGT. In DNA, the CDR3 is TGTGCCAGCAGCCAGGACAGGGGCCCCTACAATGAGCAGTTCTTC. Translation gives CASSQDRGPYNEQFF.

The chain links TRBV15 to TRBJ1-1; tentatively, D is TRBD1 (6 bases). The V gene's germline CDR1 is LNHNV and CDR2 YYDKDF (reference sequence). With 2 bases removed from V and 0 bases from J, the gap between germline ends came to 7 bases. The CDR3 is made up of 14 amino acids. The CDR3 sequence: CATSRRGLNTEAFF. In DNA, the CDR3 is TGTGCCACCAGCAGAAGGGGGTTGAACACTGAAGCTTTCTTT.